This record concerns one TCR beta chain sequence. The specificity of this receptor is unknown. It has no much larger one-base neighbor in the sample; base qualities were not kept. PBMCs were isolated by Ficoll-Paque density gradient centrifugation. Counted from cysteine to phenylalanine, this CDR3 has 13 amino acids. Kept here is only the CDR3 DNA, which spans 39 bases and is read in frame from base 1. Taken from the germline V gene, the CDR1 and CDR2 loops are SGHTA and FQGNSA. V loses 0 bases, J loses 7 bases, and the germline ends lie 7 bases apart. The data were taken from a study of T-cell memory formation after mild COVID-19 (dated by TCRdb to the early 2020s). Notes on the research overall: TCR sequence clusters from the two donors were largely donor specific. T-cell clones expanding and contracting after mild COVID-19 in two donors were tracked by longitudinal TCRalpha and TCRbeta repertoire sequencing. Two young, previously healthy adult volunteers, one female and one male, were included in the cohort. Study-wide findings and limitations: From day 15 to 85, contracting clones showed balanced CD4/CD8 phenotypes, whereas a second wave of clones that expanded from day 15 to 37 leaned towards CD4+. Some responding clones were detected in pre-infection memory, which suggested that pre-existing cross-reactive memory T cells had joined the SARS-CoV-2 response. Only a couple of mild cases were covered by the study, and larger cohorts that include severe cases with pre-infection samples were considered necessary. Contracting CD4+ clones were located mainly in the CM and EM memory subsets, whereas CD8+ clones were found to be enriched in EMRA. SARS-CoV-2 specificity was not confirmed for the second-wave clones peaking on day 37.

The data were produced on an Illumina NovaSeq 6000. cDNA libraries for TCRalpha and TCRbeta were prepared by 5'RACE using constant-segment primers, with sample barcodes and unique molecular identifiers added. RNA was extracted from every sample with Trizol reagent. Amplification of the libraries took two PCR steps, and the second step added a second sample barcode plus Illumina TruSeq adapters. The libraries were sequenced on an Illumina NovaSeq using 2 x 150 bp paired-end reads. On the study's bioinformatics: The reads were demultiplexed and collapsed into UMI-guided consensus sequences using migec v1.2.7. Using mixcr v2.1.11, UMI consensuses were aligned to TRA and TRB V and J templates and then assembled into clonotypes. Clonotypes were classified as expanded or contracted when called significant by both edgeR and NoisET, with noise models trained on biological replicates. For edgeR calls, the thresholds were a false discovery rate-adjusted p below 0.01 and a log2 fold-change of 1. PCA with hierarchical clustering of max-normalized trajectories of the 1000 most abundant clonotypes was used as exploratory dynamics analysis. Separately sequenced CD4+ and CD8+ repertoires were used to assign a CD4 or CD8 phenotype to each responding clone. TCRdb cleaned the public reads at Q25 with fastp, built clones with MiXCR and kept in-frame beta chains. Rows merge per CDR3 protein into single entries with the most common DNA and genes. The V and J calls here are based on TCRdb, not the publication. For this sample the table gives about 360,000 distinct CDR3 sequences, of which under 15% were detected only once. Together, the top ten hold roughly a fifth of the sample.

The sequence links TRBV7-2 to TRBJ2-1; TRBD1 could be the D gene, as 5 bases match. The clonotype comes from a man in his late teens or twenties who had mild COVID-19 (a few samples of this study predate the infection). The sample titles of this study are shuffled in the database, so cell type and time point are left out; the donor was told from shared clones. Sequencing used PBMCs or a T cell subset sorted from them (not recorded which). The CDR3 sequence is CASSLARANEQFF. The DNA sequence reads TGTGCCAGCAGCTTAGCCAGGGCTAATGAGCAGTTCTTC.